This T cell receptor beta chain was observed in a study of blood T cell repertoires in COVID-19 (dated by TCRdb to 2018 to 2021). For the study in its entirety: The collaborator samples originated in the United States, Italy and Spain and spanned the acute and convalescent phases of COVID-19. The prospective study material was composed of cDNA or gDNA derived from T cells, B-cell-depleted T cells, or PBMCs. The dataset comprised deeply sampled blood TCRbeta repertoires from subjects exposed to, actively infected with, or recovered from COVID-19. The repertoires were released in a freely available public database intended as a resource for research on the immune response to SARS-CoV-2. The samples were drawn from the first 160 participants of the ongoing ImmuneRACE study and from 1,200 or so subjects provided by 6 global collaborators. The sample metadata nearly always contained a de-identified subject ID, COVID-19 status, age in years and sex. Where available, HLA class I and class II types were taken from metadata supplied by the sample provider and were not determined by assay-based typing.

The collaborating institutions used their own protocols to collect whole blood in K2EDTA tubes. For TCRbeta analysis, collaborators shipped samples as frozen whole blood, isolated PBMCs, or DNA extracted from either of those sample types. The trim is 6 bases for V and 5 bases for J, with a gap of 13 bases between the germline ends. The germline V gene encodes CDR1 MNHEY and CDR2 SVGAGI. From cysteine to phenylalanine, the CDR3 is 13 amino acids long. Left in the record is the CDR3 DNA by itself, 39 bases read in frame from the first base. For this clone: Its antigen specificity is not known. Per-base quality was not reported, and no clone a single base away is much larger than it.

TCRbeta CDR3 regions were amplified from genomic DNA using the immunoSEQ Assay, a bias-controlled multiplex PCR. In the original analysis: Within the assay, amplification of reference gene primers was used to estimate how many nucleated cells each sample contained. Sequence reads were collapsed and filtered to measure the absolute abundance of every unique TCRbeta CDR3 rearrangement. For each sample, productive Simpson clonality was calculated as the square root of Simpson's diversity index over productive rearrangements. Sourced from immuneACCESS, this table was stored by TCRdb with only in-frame sequences that have V and J called. A share of the clones is absent; for the studies checked, an unresolved V gene accounts for under half, and the remainder has no known explanation. The V and J calls and clone size were taken over from that table, and D and trimming were inferred from the DNA. Recorded for this sample are tens of thousands of clones; about nine tenths of them occurred a single time. The top ten clones comprise under 9% of the sample.

The paper's findings and limits, for the study overall: Clinical and demographic metadata were provided uncurated, with the amount varying by source and participant.

The chain joins TRBV6-5 to TRBJ1-2; a confident D gene designation cannot be given. This sequence originates from a man aged 45 to 65 with active COVID-19. The sequencing input was peripheral blood. CDR3 region: CASRPTTAYGYTF. The sequence in DNA is TGTGCCAGCAGACCGACCACAGCTTATGGCTACACCTTC.